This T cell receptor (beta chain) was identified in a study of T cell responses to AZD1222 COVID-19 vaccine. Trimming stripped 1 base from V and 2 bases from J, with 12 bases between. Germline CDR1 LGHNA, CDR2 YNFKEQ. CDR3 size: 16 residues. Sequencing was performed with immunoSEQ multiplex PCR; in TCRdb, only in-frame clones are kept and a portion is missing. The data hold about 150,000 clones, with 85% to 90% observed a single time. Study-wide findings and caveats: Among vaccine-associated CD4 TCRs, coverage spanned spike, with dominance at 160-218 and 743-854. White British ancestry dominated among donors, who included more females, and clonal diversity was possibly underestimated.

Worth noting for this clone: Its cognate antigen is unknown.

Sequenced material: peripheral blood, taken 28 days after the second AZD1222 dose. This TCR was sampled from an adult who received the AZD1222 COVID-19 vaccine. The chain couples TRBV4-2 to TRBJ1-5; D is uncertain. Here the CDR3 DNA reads TGTGCCAGCAGCCAAGGAGGGTTCTTAGGCAATCAGCCCCAGCATTTT. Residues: CASSQGGFLGNQPQHF.